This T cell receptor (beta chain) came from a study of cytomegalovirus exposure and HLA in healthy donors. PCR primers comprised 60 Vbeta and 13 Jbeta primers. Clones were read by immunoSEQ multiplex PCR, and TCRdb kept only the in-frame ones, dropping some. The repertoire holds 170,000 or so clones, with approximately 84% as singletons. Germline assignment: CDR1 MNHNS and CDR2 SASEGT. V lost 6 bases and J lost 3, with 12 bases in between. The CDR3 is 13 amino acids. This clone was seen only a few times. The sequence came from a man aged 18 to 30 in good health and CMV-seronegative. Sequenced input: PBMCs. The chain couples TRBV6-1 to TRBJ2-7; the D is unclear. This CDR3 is CASSYSNLYEQYF. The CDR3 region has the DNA TGTGCCAGCAGCTATTCTAACCTCTACGAGCAGTACTTC.